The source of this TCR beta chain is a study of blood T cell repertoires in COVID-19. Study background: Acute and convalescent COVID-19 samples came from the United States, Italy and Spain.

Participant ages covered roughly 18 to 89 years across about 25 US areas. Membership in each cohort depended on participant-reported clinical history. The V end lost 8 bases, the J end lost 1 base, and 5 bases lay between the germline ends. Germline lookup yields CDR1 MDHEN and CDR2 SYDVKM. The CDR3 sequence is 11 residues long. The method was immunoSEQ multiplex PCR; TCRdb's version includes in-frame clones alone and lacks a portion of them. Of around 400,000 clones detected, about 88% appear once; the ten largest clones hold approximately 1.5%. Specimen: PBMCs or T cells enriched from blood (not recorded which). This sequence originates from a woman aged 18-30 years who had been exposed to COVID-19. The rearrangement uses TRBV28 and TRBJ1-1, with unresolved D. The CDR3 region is CASGRNTEAFF. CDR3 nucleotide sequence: TGTGCCAGCGGGAGGAACACTGAAGCTTTCTTT.